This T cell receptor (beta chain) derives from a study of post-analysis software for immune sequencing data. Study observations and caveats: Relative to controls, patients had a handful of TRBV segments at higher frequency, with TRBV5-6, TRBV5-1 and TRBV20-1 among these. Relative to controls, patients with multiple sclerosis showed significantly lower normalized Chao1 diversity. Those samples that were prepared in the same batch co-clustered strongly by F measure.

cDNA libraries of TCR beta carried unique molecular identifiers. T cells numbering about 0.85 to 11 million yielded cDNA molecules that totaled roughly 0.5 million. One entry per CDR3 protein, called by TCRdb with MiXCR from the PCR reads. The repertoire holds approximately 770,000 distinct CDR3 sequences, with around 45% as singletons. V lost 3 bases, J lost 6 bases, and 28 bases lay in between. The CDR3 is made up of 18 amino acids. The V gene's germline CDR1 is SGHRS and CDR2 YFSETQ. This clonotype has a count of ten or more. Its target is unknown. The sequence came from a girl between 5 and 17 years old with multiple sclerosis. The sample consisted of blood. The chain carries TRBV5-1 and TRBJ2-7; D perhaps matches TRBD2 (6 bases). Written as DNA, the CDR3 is TGCGCCAGCAGCTGGCTGGGACTCGACGTGGATTGGGTTAGCGAGCAGTACTTC. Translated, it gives CASSWLGLDVDWVSEQYF. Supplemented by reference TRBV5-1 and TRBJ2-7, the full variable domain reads KAGVTQTPRYLIKTRGQQVTLSCSPISGHRSVSWYQQTPGQGLQFLFEYFSETQRNKGNFPGRFSGRQFSNSRSEMNVSTLELGDSALYLCASSWLGLDVDWVSEQYFGPGTRLTVT.